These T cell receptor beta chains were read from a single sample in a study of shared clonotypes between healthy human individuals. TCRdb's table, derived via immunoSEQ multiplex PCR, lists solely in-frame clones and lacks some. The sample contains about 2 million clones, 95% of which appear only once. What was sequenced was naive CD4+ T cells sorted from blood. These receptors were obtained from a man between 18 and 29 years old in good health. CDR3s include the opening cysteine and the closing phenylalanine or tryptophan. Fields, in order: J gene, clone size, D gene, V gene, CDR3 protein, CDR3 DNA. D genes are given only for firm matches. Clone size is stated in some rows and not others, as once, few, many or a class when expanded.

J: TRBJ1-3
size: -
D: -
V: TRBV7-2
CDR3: CASSLVVGSSGNTIYF
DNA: TGTGCCAGCAGCTTAGTAGTGGGGAGCTCTGGAAACACCATATATTTT

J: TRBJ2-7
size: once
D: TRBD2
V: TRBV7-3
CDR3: CASSPGLAISYEQYF
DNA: TGTGCCAGCAGCCCCGGACTAGCCATCTCCTACGAGCAGTACTTC

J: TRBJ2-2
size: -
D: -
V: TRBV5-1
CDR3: CASSLAGSLNTGELFF
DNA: TGCGCCAGCAGCTTGGCCGGCAGCTTAAACACCGGGGAGCTGTTTTTT

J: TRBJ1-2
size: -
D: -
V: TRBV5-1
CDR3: CASSSGSGGYYGYTF
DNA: TGCGCCAGCAGCTCCGGGAGTGGCGGATACTATGGCTACACCTTC

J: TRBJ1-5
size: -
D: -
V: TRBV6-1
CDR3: CASSEAAPPQPQHF
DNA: TGTGCCAGCAGTGAAGCGGCACCACCTCAGCCCCAGCATTTT

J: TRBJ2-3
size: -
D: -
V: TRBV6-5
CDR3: CASSYSGKGGTDTQYF
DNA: TGTGCCAGCAGTTACTCGGGAAAAGGGGGCACAGATACGCAGTATTTT

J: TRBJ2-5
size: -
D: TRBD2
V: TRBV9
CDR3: CASSVGPGLAGGGQETQYF
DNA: TGTGCCAGCAGCGTAGGACCGGGACTAGCGGGAGGGGGCCAAGAGACCCAGTACTTC

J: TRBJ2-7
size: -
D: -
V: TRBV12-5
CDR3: CASATRRGGLYEQYF
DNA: TGTGCTAGTGCTACCAGGCGGGGAGGCCTCTACGAGCAGTACTTC

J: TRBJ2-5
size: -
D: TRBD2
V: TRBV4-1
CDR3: CASSQDRETSGQETQYF
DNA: TGCGCCAGCAGCCAAGATAGGGAAACTAGCGGGCAAGAGACCCAGTACTTC

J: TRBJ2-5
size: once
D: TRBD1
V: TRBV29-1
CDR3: CSVVGRGRGETQYF
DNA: TGCAGCGTGGTCGGTAGGGGGCGCGGGGAGACCCAGTACTTC

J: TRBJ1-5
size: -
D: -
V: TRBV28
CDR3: CASGGQTMPQHF
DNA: TGTGCCAGCGGGGGCCAGACAATGCCCCAGCATTTT

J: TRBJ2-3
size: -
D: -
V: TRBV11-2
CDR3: CASSQGGTDTQYF
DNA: TGTGCCAGCAGTCAGGGTGGCACAGATACGCAGTATTTT

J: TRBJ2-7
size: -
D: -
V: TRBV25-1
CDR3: CASSDPRPSYEQYF
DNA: TGTGCCAGCAGTGATCCTAGACCCTCCTACGAGCAGTACTTC

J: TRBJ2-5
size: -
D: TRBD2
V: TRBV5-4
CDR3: CASSTSGGRETQYF
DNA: TGTGCCAGCAGCACCAGCGGGGGCAGAGAGACCCAGTACTTC

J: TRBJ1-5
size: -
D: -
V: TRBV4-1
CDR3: CASSQVMNSNQPQHF
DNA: TGCGCCAGCAGCCAAGTCATGAATAGCAATCAGCCCCAGCATTTT